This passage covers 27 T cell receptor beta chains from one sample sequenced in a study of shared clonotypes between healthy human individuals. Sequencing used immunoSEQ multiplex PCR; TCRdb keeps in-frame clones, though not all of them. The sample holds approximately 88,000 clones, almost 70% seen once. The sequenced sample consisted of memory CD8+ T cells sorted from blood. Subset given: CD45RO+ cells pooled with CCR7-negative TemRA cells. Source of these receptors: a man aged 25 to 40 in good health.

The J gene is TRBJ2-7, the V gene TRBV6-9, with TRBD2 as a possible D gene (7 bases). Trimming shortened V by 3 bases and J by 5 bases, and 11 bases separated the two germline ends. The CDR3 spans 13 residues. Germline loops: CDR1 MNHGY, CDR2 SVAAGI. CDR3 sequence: CASSYTGGNEQYF. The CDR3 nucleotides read TGTGCCAGCAGTTACACGGGGGGCAACGAGCAGTACTTC.

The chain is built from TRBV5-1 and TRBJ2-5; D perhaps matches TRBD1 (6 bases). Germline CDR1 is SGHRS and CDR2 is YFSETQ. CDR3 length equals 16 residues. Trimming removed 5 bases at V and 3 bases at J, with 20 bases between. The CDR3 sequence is CASSLNHRASKETQYF. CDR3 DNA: TGCGCCAGCAGTCTAAATCACAGGGCGTCCAAAGAGACCCAGTACTTC.

The CDR3, as DNA: TGTGCCAGCAGTGATGGGACTAGTTCTCTATGGCCCTACAATGAGCAGTTCTTC. Translated: CASSDGTSSLWPYNEQFF. The gene calls are TRBV25-1 and TRBJ2-1; 8 bases are shared with TRBD2. V was clipped by 3 bases and J by 2 bases; unmatched bases: 12. CDR3 size: 18 residues. The germline gives CDR1 MGHDK, CDR2 SYGVNS. The complete variable domain, with remaining parts taken from reference TRBV25-1 and TRBJ2-1, reads EADIYQTPRYLVIGTGKKITLECSQTMGHDKMYWYQQDPGMELHLIHYSYGVNSTEKGDLSSESTVSRIRTEHFPLTLESARPSHTSQYLCASSDGTSSLWPYNEQFFGPGTRLTVL.

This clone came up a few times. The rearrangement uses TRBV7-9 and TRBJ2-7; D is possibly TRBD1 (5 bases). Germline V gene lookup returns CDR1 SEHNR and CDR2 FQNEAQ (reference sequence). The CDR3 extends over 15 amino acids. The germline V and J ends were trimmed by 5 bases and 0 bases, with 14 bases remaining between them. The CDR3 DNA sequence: TGTGCCAGCAGCCAAGGGTGGGGCAGCTCCTACGAGCAGTACTTC. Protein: CASSQGWGSSYEQYF.

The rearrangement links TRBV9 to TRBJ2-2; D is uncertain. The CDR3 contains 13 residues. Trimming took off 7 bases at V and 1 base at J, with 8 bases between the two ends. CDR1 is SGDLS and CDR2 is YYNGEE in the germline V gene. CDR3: CASGNGNTGELFF. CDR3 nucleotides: TGTGCCAGCGGAAACGGGAACACCGGGGAGCTGTTTTTT.

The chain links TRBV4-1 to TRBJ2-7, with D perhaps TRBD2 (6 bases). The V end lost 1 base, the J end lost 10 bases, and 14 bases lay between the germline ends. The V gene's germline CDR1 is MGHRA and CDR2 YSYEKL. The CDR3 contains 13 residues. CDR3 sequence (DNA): TGCGCCAGCAGCCAAGTTGAGGCGGGAAGCCAGTACTTC. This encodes CASSQVEAGSQYF.

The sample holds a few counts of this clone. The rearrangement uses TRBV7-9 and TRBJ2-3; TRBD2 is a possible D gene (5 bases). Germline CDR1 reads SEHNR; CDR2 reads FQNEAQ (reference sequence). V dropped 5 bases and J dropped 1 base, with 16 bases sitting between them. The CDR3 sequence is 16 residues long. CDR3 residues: CASSMLTITRTDTQYF. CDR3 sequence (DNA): TGTGCCAGCAGCATGTTGACTATCACCCGCACAGATACGCAGTATTTT. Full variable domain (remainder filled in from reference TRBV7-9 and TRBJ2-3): DTGVSQNPRHKITKRGQNVTFRCDPISEHNRLYWYRQTLGQGPEFLTYFQNEAQLEKSRLLSDRFSAERPKGSFSTLEIQRTEQGDSAMYLCASSMLTITRTDTQYFGPGTRLTVL.

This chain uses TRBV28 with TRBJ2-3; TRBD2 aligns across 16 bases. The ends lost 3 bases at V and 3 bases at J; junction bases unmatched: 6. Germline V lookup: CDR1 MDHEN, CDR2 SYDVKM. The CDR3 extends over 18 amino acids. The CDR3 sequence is CASSFQGLAGGPTDTQYF. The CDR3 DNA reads TGTGCCAGCAGTTTTCAGGGACTAGCGGGAGGGCCGACAGATACGCAGTATTTT.

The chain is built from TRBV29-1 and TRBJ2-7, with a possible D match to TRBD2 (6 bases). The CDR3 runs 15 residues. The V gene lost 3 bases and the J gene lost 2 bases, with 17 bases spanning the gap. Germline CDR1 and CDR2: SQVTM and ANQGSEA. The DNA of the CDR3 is TGCAGCGTTGACAATTTGGGCGGAGGGGCCTACGAGCAGTACTTC. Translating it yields CSVDNLGGGAYEQYF.

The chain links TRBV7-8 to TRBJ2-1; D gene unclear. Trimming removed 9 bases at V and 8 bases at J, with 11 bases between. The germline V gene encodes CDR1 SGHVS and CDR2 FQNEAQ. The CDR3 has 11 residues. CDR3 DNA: TGTGCCAGTCTCACGGATCATGAGCAGTTCTTC. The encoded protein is CASLTDHEQFF. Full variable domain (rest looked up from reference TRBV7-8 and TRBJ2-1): GAGVSQSPRYKVAKRGQDVALRCDPISGHVSLFWYQQALGQGPEFLTYFQNEAQLDKSGLPSDRFFAERPEGSVSTLKIQRTQQEDSAVYLCASLTDHEQFFGPGTRLTVL.

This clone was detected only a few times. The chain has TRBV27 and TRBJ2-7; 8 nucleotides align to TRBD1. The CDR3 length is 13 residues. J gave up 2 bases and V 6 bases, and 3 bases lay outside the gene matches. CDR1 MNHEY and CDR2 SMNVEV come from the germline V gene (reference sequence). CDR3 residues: CASRWGQAYEQYF. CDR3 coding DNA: TGTGCCAGCAGATGGGGACAGGCCTACGAGCAGTACTTC.

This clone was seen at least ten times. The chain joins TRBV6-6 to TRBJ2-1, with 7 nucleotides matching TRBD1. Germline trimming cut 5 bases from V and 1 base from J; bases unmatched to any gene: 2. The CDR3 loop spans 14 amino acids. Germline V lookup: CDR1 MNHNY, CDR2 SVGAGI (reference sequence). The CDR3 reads CASSHRGSYNEQFF. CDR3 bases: TGTGCCAGCAGTCACAGGGGTTCCTACAATGAGCAGTTCTTC.

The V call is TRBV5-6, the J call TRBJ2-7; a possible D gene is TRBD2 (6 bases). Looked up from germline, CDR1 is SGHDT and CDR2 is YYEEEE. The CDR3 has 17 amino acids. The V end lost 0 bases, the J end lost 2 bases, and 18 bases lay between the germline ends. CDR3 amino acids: CASSLGGRGMGTYEQYF. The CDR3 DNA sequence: TGTGCCAGCAGCTTGGGAGGACGGGGGATGGGAACCTACGAGCAGTACTTC.

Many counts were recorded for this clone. The CDR3 DNA is TGTGCCAGCAGTGACTCGGGGGACACCGGGGAGCTGTTTTTT. It yields the protein CASSDSGDTGELFF. The V gene is TRBV6-4, the J gene TRBJ2-2, with D perhaps matching TRBD1 or TRBD2 (5 bases each). Trimming shortened V by 0 bases and J by 3 bases, and 5 bases separated the two germline ends. This CDR3 has 14 residues. Germline CDR1 is MRHNA and CDR2 is SNTAGT.

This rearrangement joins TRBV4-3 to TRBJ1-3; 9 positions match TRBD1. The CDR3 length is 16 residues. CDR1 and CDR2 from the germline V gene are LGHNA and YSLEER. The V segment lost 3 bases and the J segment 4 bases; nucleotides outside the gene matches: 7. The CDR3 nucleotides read TGCGCCAGCAGCCAGGGGACAGGGTTCGGAGGAAACACCATATATTTT. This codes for CASSQGTGFGGNTIYF.

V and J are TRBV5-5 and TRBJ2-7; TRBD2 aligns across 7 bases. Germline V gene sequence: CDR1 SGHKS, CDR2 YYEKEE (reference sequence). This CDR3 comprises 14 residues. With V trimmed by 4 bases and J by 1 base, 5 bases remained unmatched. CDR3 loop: CASSAAGGSYEQYF. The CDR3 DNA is TGTGCCAGCAGCGCCGCCGGGGGGTCCTACGAGCAGTACTTC.

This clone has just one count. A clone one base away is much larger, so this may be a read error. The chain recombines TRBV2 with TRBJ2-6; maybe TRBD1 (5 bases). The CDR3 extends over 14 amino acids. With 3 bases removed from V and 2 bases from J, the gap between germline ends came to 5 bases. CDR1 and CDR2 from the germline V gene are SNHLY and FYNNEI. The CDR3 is CASSDRAGANVLTF. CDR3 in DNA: TGTGCCAGCAGTGACAGGGCTGGGGCCAACGTCCTGACTTTC.

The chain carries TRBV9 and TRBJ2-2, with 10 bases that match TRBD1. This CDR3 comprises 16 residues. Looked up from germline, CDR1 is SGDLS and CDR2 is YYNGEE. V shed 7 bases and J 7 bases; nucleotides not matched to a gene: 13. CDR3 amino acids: CASAAAGTGVIGELFF. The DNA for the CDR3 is TGTGCCAGCGCCGCTGCCGGGACAGGGGTCATCGGGGAGCTGTTTTTT.

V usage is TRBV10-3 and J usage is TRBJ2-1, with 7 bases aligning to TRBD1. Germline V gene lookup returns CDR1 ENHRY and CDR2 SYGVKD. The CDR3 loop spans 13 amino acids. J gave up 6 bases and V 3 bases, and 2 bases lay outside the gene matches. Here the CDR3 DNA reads TGTGCCATCAGTGAACAGGGGAGCAATGAGCAGTTCTTC. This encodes CAISEQGSNEQFF.

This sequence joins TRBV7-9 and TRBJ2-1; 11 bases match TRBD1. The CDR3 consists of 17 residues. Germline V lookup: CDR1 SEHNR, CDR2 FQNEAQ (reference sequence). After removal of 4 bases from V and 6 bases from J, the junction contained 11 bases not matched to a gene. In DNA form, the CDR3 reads TGTGCCAGCAGCTCCCCAACCGGAGGGACAGGGGGCAATGAGCAGTTCTTC. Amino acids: CASSSPTGGTGGNEQFF.

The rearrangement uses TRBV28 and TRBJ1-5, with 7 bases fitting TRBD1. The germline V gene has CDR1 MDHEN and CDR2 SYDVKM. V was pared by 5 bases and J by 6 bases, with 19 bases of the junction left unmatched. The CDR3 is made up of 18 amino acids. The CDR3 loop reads CASSIEFPTDRAGQPQHF. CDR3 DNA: TGTGCCAGCAGTATCGAATTTCCTACCGACAGGGCTGGTCAGCCCCAGCATTTT.

The CDR3 protein is CASEKEGADTQYF. Here the CDR3 DNA reads TGTGCCAGCGAGAAGGAAGGAGCAGATACGCAGTATTTT. The chain combines TRBV27 with TRBJ2-3; no reliable D call. The V gene's germline CDR1 is MNHEY and CDR2 SMNVEV (reference sequence). Trimming left V 8 bases short and J 4 bases short, with 13 bases between. This CDR3 region has 13 residues.

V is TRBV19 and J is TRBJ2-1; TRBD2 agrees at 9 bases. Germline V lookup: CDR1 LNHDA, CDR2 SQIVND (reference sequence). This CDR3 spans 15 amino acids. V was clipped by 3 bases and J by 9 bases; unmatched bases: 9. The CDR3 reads CASSIMSSGISEQFF. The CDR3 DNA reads TGTGCCAGTAGTATTATGTCTAGCGGGATAAGTGAGCAGTTCTTC. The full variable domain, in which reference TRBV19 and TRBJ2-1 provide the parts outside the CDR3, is DGGITQSPKYLFRKEGQNVTLSCEQNLNHDAMYWYRQDPGQGLRLIYYSQIVNDFQKGDIAEGYSVSREKKESFPLTVTSAQKNPTAFYLCASSIMSSGISEQFFGPGTRLTVL.

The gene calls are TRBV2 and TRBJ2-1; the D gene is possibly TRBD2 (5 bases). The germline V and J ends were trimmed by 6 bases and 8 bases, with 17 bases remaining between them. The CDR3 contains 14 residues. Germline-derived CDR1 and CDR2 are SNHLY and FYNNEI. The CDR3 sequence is CASRNLLYSDEQFF. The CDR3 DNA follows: TGTGCCAGCAGAAACTTGTTGTATAGCGATGAGCAGTTCTTC. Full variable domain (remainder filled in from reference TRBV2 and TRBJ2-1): EPEVTQTPSHQVTQMGQEVILRCVPISNHLYFYWYRQILGQKVEFLVSFYNNEISEKSEIFDDQFSVERPDGSNFTLKIRSTKLEDSAMYFCASRNLLYSDEQFFGPGTRLTVL.

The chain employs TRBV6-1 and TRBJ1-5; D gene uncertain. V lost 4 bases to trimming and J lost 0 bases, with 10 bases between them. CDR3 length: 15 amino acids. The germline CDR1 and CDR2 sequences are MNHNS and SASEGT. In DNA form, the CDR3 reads TGTGCCAGCAGTGGTTGGTGGAATAGCAATCAGCCCCAGCATTTT. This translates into CASSGWWNSNQPQHF.

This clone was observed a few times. The chain's CDR3 is CASSARDYLFGYEQYF. CDR3 coding DNA: TGTGCCAGCAGTGCGAGGGACTACCTTTTCGGGTACGAGCAGTACTTC. The chain joins TRBV6-4 to TRBJ2-7, with TRBD2 identical over 7 bases. The CDR3 covers 16 residues. The V segment lost 4 bases and the J segment 4 bases; nucleotides outside the gene matches: 13. Germline lookup yields CDR1 MRHNA and CDR2 SNTAGT.

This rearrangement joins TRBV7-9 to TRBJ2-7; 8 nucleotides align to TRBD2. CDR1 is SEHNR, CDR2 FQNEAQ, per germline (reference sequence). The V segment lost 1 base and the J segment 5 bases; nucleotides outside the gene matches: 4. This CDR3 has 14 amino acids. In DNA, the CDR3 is TGTGCCAGCAGCTTAGAAGCGGGAGCACACGAGCAGTACTTC. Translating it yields CASSLEAGAHEQYF. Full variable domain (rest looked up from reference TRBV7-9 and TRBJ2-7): DTGVSQNPRHKITKRGQNVTFRCDPISEHNRLYWYRQTLGQGPEFLTYFQNEAQLEKSRLLSDRFSAERPKGSFSTLEIQRTEQGDSAMYLCASSLEAGAHEQYFGPGTRLTVT.